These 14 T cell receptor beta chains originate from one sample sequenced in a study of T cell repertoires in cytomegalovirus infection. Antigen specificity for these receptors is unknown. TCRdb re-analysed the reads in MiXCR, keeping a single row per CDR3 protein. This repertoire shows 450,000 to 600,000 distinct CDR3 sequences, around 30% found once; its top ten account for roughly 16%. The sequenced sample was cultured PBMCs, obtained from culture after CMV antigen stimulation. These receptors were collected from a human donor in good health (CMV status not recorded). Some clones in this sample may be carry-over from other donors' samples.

Written as DNA, the CDR3 is TGTGCCAGCAGTGAGGGTTTGGGACTAGCGGGAGACGGCGAGACCCAGTACTTC. This sequence encodes CASSEGLGLAGDGETQYF. This sequence joins TRBV6-1 and TRBJ2-5, with 14 nucleotides matching TRBD2. Germline CDR1 is MNHNS and CDR2 is SASEGT. The CDR3 runs 18 residues. J gave up 5 bases and V 3 bases, and 11 bases lay outside the gene matches.

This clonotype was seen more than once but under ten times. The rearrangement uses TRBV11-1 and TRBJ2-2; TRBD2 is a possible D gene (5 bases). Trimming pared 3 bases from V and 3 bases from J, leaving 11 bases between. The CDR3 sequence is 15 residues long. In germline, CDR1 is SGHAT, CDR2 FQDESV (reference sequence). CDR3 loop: CASSLWEMDTGELFF. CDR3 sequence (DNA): TGTGCCAGCAGCTTGTGGGAGATGGACACCGGGGAGCTGTTTTTT.

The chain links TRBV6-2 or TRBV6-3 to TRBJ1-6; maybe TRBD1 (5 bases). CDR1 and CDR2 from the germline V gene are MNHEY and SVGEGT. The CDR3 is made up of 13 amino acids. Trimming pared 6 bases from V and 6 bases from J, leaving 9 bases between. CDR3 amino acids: CASRWDGNSPLHF. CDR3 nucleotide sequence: TGTGCCAGCAGATGGGACGGTAATTCACCCCTCCACTTT.

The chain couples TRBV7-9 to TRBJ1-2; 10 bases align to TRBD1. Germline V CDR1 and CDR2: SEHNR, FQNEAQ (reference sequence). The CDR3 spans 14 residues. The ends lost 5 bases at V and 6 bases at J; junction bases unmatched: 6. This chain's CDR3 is CASSLGQGVDGYTF. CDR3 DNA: TGTGCCAGCAGCCTAGGACAGGGGGTTGATGGCTACACCTTC.

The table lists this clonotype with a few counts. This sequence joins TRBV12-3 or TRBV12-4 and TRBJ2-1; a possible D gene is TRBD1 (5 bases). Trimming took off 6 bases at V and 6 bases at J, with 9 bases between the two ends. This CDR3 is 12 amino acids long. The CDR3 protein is CASSDSPNEQFF. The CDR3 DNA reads TGTGCCAGCAGCGACAGTCCCAATGAGCAGTTCTTC.

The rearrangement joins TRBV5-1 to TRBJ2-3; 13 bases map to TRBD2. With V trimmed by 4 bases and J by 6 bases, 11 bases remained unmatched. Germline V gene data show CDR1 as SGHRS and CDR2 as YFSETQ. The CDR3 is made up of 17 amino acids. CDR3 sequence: CASSTRTSGRPGDTQYF. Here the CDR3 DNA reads TGCGCCAGCAGCACACGGACTAGCGGGAGACCCGGTGATACGCAGTATTTT. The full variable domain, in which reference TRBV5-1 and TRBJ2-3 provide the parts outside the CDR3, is KAGVTQTPRYLIKTRGQQVTLSCSPISGHRSVSWYQQTPGQGLQFLFEYFSETQRNKGNFPGRFSGRQFSNSRSEMNVSTLELGDSALYLCASSTRTSGRPGDTQYFGPGTRLTVL.

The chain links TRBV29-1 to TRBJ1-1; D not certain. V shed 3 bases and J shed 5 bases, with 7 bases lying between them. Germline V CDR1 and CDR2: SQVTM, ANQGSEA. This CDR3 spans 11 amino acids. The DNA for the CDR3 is TGCAGCGTTGATTCTCGGACTGAAGCTTTCTTT. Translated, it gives CSVDSRTEAFF.

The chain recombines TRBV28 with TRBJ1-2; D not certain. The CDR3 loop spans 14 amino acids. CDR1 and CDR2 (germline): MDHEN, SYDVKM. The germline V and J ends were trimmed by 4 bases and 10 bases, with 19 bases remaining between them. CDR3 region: CASSSPGLPRDYTF. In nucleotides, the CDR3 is TGTGCCAGCAGTTCTCCCGGTCTACCAAGGGACTACACCTTC.

The chain's CDR3 is CSARASGASVSVSSYEQYF. The CDR3 DNA is TGCAGTGCTAGAGCTTCCGGGGCCAGCGTATCCGTTAGCTCCTACGAGCAGTACTTC. The chain uses TRBV20-1 and TRBJ2-7, with D perhaps given as TRBD1 or TRBD2 (5 bases each). CDR3 length: 19 amino acids. Germline lookup yields CDR1 DFQATT and CDR2 SNEGSKA (reference sequence). V gave up 1 base and J gave up 0 bases, with 25 bases separating them.

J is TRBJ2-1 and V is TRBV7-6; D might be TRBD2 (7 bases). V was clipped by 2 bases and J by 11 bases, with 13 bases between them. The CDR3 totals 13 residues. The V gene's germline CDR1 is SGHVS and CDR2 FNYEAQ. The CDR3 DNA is TGTGCCAGCAGCTTACTGGGGGGGGGGCAGCAGTTCTTC. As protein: CASSLLGGGQQFF.

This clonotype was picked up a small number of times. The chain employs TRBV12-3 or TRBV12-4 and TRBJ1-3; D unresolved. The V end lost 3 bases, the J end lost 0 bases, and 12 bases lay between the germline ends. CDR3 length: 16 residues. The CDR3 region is CASSFRSSGSGNTIYF. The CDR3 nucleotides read TGTGCCAGCAGTTTTCGGAGCAGCGGCTCTGGAAACACCATATATTTT.

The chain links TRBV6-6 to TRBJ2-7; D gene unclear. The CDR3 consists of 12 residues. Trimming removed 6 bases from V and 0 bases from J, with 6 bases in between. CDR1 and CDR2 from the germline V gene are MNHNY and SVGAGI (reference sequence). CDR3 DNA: TGTGCCAGCAGGCCAAGCTCCTACGAGCAGTACTTC. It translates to CASRPSSYEQYF.

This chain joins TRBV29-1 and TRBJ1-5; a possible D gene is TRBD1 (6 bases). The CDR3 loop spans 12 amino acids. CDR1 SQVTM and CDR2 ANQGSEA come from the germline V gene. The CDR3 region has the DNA TGCCGCGGGGGGCGATGGAATCAGCCCCAGCATTTT. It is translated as CRGGRWNQPQHF.

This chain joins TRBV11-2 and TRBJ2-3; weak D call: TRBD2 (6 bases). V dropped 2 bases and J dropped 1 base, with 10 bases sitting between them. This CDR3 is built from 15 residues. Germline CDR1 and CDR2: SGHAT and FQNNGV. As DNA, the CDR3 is TGTGCCAGCAGCTTAAATAGCGGACGCACAGATACGCAGTATTTT. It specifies CASSLNSGRTDTQYF.